This T cell receptor (beta chain) was observed in a study of beta chain features in type 1 diabetes. Notes on the study in general: TCRB CDR3 length was moderately but significantly reduced in all four CD4+ subsets of Type 1 diabetes patients.

In regard to this clone: The target antigen is unknown.

The investigators reverse transcribed all of the isolated RNA, so they sequenced expressed TCRB transcripts. Generated by immunoSEQ multiplex PCR, the TCRdb table keeps only in-frame clones and is missing some. The data contain about 340,000 clones, roughly 8.8% of them singletons. CDR3 length equals 14 residues. Trimming took off 2 bases at V and 9 bases at J, with 15 bases between the two ends. Looked up from germline, CDR1 is SGHDT and CDR2 is YYEEEE. The sequence was obtained from a man aged 25-45 years with type 1 diabetes. The V and J genes are TRBV5-6 and TRBJ2-4; TRBD2 is a possible D gene (5 bases). The sample taken for sequencing was central memory CD4+ T cells from blood. CDR3 amino acids: CASSLEGSNGIQYF. In DNA, the CDR3 is TGTGCCAGCAGCTTAGAGGGCAGCAACGGCATTCAGTACTTC.